This entry lists 9 T cell receptor beta chains sequenced from one sample in a study of regulatory T cells in long-lasting Graves disease. Indicated time point: newly diagnosed GD, antithyroid drugs for less than 3 months. PBMCs provided the RNA from which the TCR library was made. Libraries of TCR beta came from iRepertoire HTBI primers plus Arm-PCR of CDR3 regions. TCRdb recomputed calls from the multiplex PCR reads with MiXCR, one row per CDR3 protein. The repertoire has about 540,000 distinct CDR3 sequences, 13% of them found once; the top ten carry approximately 9.3%. A further study also used this sample, focusing on T cells in Graves' hyperthyroidism and ophthalmopathy.

This specimen was peripheral blood mononuclear cells (PBMCs), taken at new diagnosis, from a patient treated with antithyroid drugs. These receptors all come from a man aged 25-45 years with Graves disease.

This clonotype came up many times. This rearrangement joins TRBV12-3 or TRBV12-4 to TRBJ1-1, with a tentative D call TRBD1 (6 bases). Trimming removed 4 bases from V and 0 bases from J, with 12 bases in between. The CDR3 is 15 amino acids. Here the CDR3 DNA reads TGTGCCAGCAGTTGGGGGGACACCCTGAACACTGAAGCTTTCTTT. It is translated as CASSWGDTLNTEAFF.

This clonotype appeared a few times. V usage is TRBV30 and J usage is TRBJ1-1; D is unresolved. CDR1 is GTSNPN and CDR2 is SVGIG in the germline V gene (reference sequence). V gave up 2 bases and J gave up 4 bases, with 11 bases separating them. This CDR3 comprises 13 residues. In nucleotides, the CDR3 is TGTGCCTGGAGTCGTCAGACGGGCACTGAAGCTTTCTTT. It translates to CAWSRQTGTEAFF.

This clonotype showed up many times. The junction departs from germline at one end; a sequencing error may be responsible. The rearrangement uses TRBV5-1 and TRBJ2-7; possible D gene TRBD2, 6 bases. Germline assignment: CDR1 SGHRS and CDR2 YFSETQ. The CDR3 spans 13 residues. The CDR3 sequence: CASSFGGAYEQYF. CDR3 bases: TGTGCCAGCAGTTTCGGGGGTGCCTACGAGCAGTACTTC.

This clonotype has at least ten counts. This chain joins TRBV12-3 or TRBV12-4 and TRBJ1-4, with 7 positions matching TRBD1. This CDR3 contains 14 residues. Trimming cost V 7 bases and J 3 bases; bases outside gene matches: 5. CDR3 sequence reads: CASTGTAANEKLFF. The DNA of the CDR3 is TGTGCCAGCACCGGGACAGCCGCTAATGAAAAACTGTTTTTT.

This clonotype was recorded at least ten times. The rearrangement joins TRBV19 to TRBJ2-4, with 10 bases fitting TRBD1. Per germline, CDR1 LNHDA and CDR2 SQIVND (reference sequence). With V trimmed by 8 bases and J by 7 bases, 11 bases remained unmatched. This CDR3 comprises 15 residues. CDR3 sequence: CASENRQGASNIQYF. CDR3 in DNA: TGTGCCAGTGAGAATCGACAGGGGGCGTCGAACATTCAGTACTTC.

The sample holds a few counts of this clonotype. This sequence joins TRBV29-1 and TRBJ2-2; perhaps TRBD2 as D (6 bases). The V and J ends lost 3 bases and 1 base respectively, with 12 bases between them. The CDR3 extends over 15 amino acids. Germline V CDR1 and CDR2: SQVTM, ANQGSEA. The CDR3 region is CSVEGGGRNTGELFF. CDR3 nucleotides: TGCAGCGTTGAGGGAGGAGGGCGGAACACCGGGGAGCTGTTTTTT.

The J gene is TRBJ2-1, the V gene TRBV20-1; 8 nucleotides agree with TRBD2. The CDR3 totals 14 residues. The germline V gene has CDR1 DFQATT and CDR2 SNEGSKA (reference sequence). Germline trimming cut 3 bases from V and 3 bases from J; bases unmatched to any gene: 4. Here the CDR3 DNA reads TGCAGTGCTAGTCACGCGGGGGGCTACAATGAGCAGTTCTTC. Amino acids: CSASHAGGYNEQFF.

This clonotype was detected ten times or more. This rearrangement joins TRBV19 to TRBJ2-7, with 7 bases aligning to TRBD1. V lost 5 bases and J lost 0; bases outside the gene matches: 7. Germline V gene lookup returns CDR1 LNHDA and CDR2 SQIVND (reference sequence). The CDR3 runs 15 residues. The CDR3 nucleotides read TGTGCCAGTAGTCCCCAGGCAGGGGGCTCCTACGAGCAGTACTTC. This encodes CASSPQAGGSYEQYF.

This clonotype has a handful of counts. The rearrangement joins TRBV11-2 to TRBJ2-6; D uncertain. The germline V gene encodes CDR1 SGHAT and CDR2 FQNNGV. The CDR3 covers 18 residues. Trimming left V 0 bases short and J 3 bases short, with 15 bases between. The CDR3 DNA is TGTGCCAGCAGCTTAGATCCCAACAGCCGAGGTGGGGCCAACGTCCTGACTTTC. The encoded protein is CASSLDPNSRGGANVLTF.